The clone carrying this T cell receptor beta chain was found once. Its specificity is not known. The entry originates in a study of lymphopenia after photon versus proton radiotherapy. Only in-frame clones appear in the TCRdb table, and some are missing; sequencing was by immunoSEQ multiplex PCR. Here the sample spans 160,000 or so clones, about 88% being singletons. Overall study results and limits: A bigger post-nadir fall in TCR diversity correlated inversely with survival time in deceased patients. Photon-treated patients lost naive T cells and TCR diversity; proton-treated stayed stable. Oligoclonal CD8+ Temra expansion after nadir drove photon patients' diversity drop.

This sample comprised peripheral blood, obtained from a patient treated with photon-based radiotherapy. The source of this sequence is a man aged 50 to 60 with gastric cancer.

The CDR3 sequence: CASSFGKANTGELFF. The CDR3 region has the DNA TGTGCCAGCAGCTTTGGCAAGGCGAACACCGGGGAGCTGTTTTTT. V usage is TRBV7-9 and J usage is TRBJ2-2; D uncertain. Trimming left V 3 bases short and J 0 bases short, with 8 bases between. Germline V CDR1 and CDR2: SEHNR, FQNEAQ (reference sequence). The CDR3 is 15 residues long.